In its sample, the clone carrying this T cell receptor (beta chain) was seen a few times. Germline CDR1 SGHDT, CDR2 YYEEEE. V lost 6 bases to trimming and J lost 2 bases, with 15 bases between them. CDR3 length: 15 amino acids. This record belongs to a study of blood T cell repertoires in COVID-19. Across the study: Some COVID-19 samples were acute and others convalescent; all came from the United States, Italy and Spain. Nucleic acid was either cDNA or gDNA, and it came from T cells, B-cell-depleted T cells, or PBMCs.

How the authors handled the data: Reference gene primer amplification gave nucleated cell count estimates. Measured with immunoSEQ multiplex PCR; TCRdb has only the in-frame clones, and not every one. V, J and clone size reflect that table, while D and trimming were determined from the DNA. The sample gives roughly 200,000 clones, 88% of which show up once; roughly 6% is in the top ten. This receptor was identified in a man aged 35 to 55 with active or convalescent COVID-19. The sequenced sample was peripheral blood. The rearrangement joins TRBV5-6 to TRBJ1-3; a weak D match, TRBD1 (6 bases). CDR3 nucleotide sequence: TGTGCCAGCAACACATTAAACAGGGCTGGAAACACCATATATTTT. This sequence encodes CASNTLNRAGNTIYF.